This TCR beta chain was sequenced during a study of blood T cell repertoires in COVID-19. TCRdb's table, derived via immunoSEQ multiplex PCR, lists solely in-frame clones and lacks some. This table has about 170,000 clones, 84% appearing once. The germline CDR1 and CDR2 sequences are LNHDA and SQIVND (reference sequence). V gave up 2 bases and J gave up 0 bases; unmatched junction bases: 4. The CDR3 is 17 amino acids. There are a few counts of this clone. This TCR came from a human donor with acute or convalescent COVID-19. The donor label of this sample is uncertain. The V gene is TRBV19, the J gene TRBJ2-2; 9 nucleotides align to TRBD2. Sequenced: peripheral blood. Here the CDR3 DNA reads TGTGCCAGTAGTATACGGGGACTAGCCTCGAACACCGGGGAGCTGTTTTTT. This gives the protein CASSIRGLASNTGELFF.